This T cell receptor beta chain was identified in a study of CD8 T cells in ankylosing spondylitis. Overall study findings and caveats: Past studies reported some motif variants in reactive arthritis synovial fluid and blood. Disease-linked clones reportedly showed significant enrichment in matched ankylosing spondylitis synovial fluid. CD8+ cells made up the disease-linked clones, which were relatively rare in peripheral blood.

As the method for making TCR beta libraries, quantitative 5'-RACE with molecular barcodes was used. TCRdb reanalysed the 5' RACE reads using MiXCR and keeps one entry per CDR3 protein. The data contain a few hundred thousand distinct CDR3 sequences, roughly a tenth of them singletons. This clonotype was counted between two and nine times. The antigen is undetermined. At one end the junction does not follow the germline gene, possibly because of a read error. The sequence came from a male donor with ankylosing spondylitis or in good health (not recorded which). Sequencing input: blood, either unsorted or a sorted T cell fraction (not recorded which).

In nucleotides, the CDR3 is TGTGCTAGCAGCTTAGGAGCGGGGCCCCCCTACGAGCAGTACTTC. Translating gives CASSLGAGPPYEQYF. The chain links TRBV7-7 to TRBJ2-7; 7 bases align to TRBD2. Germline lookup yields CDR1 SSHAT and CDR2 FNYEAQ (reference sequence). The CDR3 loop spans 15 amino acids. Looking up the rest from reference TRBV7-7 and TRBJ2-7 gives the full variable domain: GAGVSQSPRYKVTKRGQDVTLRCDPISSHATLYWYQQALGQGPEFLTYFNYEAQPDKSGLPSDRFSAERPEGSISTLTIQRTEQRDSAMYRCASSLGAGPPYEQYFGPGTRLTVT.